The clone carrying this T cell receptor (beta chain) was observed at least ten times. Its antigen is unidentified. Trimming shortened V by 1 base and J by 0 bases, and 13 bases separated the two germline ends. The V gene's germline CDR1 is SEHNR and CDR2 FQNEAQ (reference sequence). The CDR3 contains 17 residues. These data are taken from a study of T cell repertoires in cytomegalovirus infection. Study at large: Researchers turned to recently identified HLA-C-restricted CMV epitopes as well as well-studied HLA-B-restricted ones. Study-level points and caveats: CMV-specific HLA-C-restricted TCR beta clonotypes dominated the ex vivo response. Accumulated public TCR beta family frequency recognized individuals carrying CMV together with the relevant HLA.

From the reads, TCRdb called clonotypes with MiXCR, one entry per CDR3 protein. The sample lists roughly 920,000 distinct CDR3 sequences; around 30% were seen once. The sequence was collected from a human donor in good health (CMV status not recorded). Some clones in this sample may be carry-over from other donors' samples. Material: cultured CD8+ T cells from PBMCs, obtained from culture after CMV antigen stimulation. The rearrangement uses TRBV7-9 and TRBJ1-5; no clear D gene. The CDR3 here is CASSLGLGRISNQPQHF. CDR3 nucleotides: TGTGCCAGCAGCTTAGGCCTTGGACGGATTAGCAATCAGCCCCAGCATTTT.